Listed here are 9 T cell receptor beta chains from one sample, sequenced in a study of T-cell memory formation after mild COVID-19. From the 5' RACE reads, TCRdb called clonotypes with MiXCR, one entry per CDR3 protein. The data show roughly 320,000 distinct CDR3 sequences, around 28% seen once. The sequenced sample was PBMCs or a T cell subset sorted from them (not recorded which). Receptor source: an adult woman who had mild COVID-19 (a few samples of this study predate the infection). Cell type and time point are not known.

There are a few counts of this clonotype. The genes are TRBV10-3 and TRBJ2-1; possibly TRBD1 or TRBD2 for D (5 bases each). The germline V and J ends were trimmed by 2 bases and 8 bases, with 22 bases remaining between them. The CDR3 has 17 amino acids. Per germline, CDR1 ENHRY and CDR2 SYGVKD. The CDR3 reads CAISEPASGGLGDEQFF. The DNA of the CDR3 is TGTGCCATCAGTGAGCCTGCTAGTGGGGGTTTGGGCGATGAGCAGTTCTTC.

On this clonotype itself: Compared with germline, one end of the junction differs, possibly owing to a read error. V is TRBV2 and J is TRBJ2-7; 9 positions match TRBD2. This CDR3 is built from 14 residues. Germline V gene data show CDR1 as SNHLY and CDR2 as FYNNEI. The DNA for the CDR3 is TGTGCCAGCAGTGAGGGACTAGCCTCCCACGAGCAGTACTTC. Protein: CASSEGLASHEQYF.

This clonotype came up a few times. The chain links TRBV23-1 to TRBJ2-3; D not resolved. TRBV23-1 is an ORF, and what it does is uncertain. The CDR3 extends over 14 amino acids. Trimming removed 3 bases at V and 7 bases at J, with 14 bases between. CDR3 residues: CASSHALRANTQYF. As DNA, the CDR3 is TGCGCCAGCAGTCACGCACTACGGGCTAATACGCAGTATTTT.

The J gene is TRBJ2-1, the V gene TRBV24-1; perhaps TRBD2 as D (5 bases). The germline V gene encodes CDR1 KGHDR and CDR2 SFDVKD. The CDR3 totals 13 residues. V lost 3 bases and J 8 bases, leaving 10 bases between the germline ends. CDR3 loop: CATSDGLDDEQFF. The CDR3 DNA reads TGTGCCACCAGTGATGGACTCGACGATGAGCAGTTCTTC.

The table lists this clonotype with a few counts. The V gene is TRBV7-2, the J gene TRBJ2-3, with D hard to call. V was shortened by 0 bases and J by 2 bases, with 6 bases between the two germline ends. The length of the CDR3 is 14 residues. The germline V gene encodes CDR1 SGHTA and CDR2 FQGNSA. CDR3 DNA sequence: TGTGCCAGCAGCTTAGCTCCACCCACAGATACGCAGTATTTT. Its translation: CASSLAPPTDTQYF.

This clonotype was observed at least ten times. The CDR3 sequence: CARPWDSLCLSYNEQFF. CDR3 nucleotide sequence: TGTGCCAGGCCCTGGGACTCGCTCTGCCTTTCCTACAATGAGCAGTTCTTC. The gene calls are TRBV12-3 or TRBV12-4 and TRBJ2-1; a weak D match, TRBD2 (6 bases). The CDR3 totals 17 residues. The ends were cut back, 9 bases at V and 1 base at J, with 22 bases in the middle.

This clonotype has just a few counts. The J gene is TRBJ2-5, the V gene TRBV4-2; TRBD2 aligns across 11 bases. The CDR3 sequence is 16 residues long. V shed 1 base, J shed 3 bases, and the junction held 4 bases outside the gene matches. Germline CDR1 is LGHNA and CDR2 is YNFKEQ. This chain's CDR3 is CASSQASSGGKETQYF. The CDR3 DNA follows: TGTGCCAGCAGCCAAGCATCTAGCGGGGGGAAAGAGACCCAGTACTTC.

This clonotype was found a few times. The chain couples TRBV12-3 or TRBV12-4 to TRBJ2-5, with D perhaps assigned TRBD1 or TRBD2 (6 bases each). Trimming took off 6 bases at V and 5 bases at J, with 19 bases between the two ends. The length of the CDR3 is 15 residues. The CDR3 reads CASSEGGGGGETQYF. The CDR3 DNA follows: TGTGCCAGCAGCGAAGGAGGAGGGGGTGGGGAGACCCAGTACTTC.

The CDR3 DNA reads as TGTGCCAGCAGCCCTAAGAGTACTGGGACAGATGGAGAGACCCAGTACTTC. It is translated as CASSPKSTGTDGETQYF. V gene TRBV11-2 combines with J gene TRBJ2-5, with TRBD1 matching 7 bases. Trimming removed 5 bases from V and 4 bases from J; junction bases left unmatched: 16. The germline gives CDR1 SGHAT, CDR2 FQNNGV. The CDR3 is 17 residues long.